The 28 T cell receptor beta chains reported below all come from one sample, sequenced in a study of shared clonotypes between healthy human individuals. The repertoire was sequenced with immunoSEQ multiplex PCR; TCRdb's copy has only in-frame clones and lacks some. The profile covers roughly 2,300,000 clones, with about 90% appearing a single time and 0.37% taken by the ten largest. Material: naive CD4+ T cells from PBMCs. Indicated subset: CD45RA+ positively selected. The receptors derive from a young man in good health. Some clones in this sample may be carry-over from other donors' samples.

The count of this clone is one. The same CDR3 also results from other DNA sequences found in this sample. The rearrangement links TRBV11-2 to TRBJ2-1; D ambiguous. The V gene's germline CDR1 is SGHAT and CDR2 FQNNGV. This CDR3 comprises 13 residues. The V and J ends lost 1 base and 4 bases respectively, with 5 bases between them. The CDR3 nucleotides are TGTGCCAGCAGCTTAGCCAGATACAATGAGCAGTTCTTC. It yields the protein CASSLARYNEQFF.

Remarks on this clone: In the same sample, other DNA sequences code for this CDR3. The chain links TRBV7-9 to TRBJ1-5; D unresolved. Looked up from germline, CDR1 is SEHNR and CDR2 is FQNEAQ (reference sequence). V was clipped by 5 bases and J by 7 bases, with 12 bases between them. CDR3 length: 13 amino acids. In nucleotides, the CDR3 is TGTGCCAGCAGCCCCGGAGGCGGCCAGCCCCAGCATTTT. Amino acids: CASSPGGGQPQHF.

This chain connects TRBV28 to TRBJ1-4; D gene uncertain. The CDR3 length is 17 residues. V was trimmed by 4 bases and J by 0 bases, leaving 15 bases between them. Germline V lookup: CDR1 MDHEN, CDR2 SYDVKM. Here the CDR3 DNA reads TGTGCCAGCAGTTCCCCCGGGGAAAGGGCAACTAATGAAAAACTGTTTTTT. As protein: CASSSPGERATNEKLFF.

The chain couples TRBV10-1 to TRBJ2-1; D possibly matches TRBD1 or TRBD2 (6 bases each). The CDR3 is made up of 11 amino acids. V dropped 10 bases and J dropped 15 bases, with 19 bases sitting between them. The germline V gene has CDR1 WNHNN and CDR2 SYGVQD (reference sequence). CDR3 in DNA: TGCGCCACCTCCGCGGGGCAGGGGTGGTTCTTC. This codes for CATSAGQGWFF.

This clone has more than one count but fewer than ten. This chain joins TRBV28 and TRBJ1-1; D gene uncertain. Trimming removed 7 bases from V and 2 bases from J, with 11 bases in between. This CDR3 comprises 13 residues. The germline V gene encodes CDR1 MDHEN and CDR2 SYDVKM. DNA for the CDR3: TGTGCCAGCAACGGGCCCCTTAACACTGAAGCTTTCTTT. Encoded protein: CASNGPLNTEAFF.

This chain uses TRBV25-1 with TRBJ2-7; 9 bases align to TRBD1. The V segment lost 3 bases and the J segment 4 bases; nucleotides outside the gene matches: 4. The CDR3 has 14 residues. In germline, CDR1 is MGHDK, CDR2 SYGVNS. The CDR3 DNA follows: TGTGCCAGCAGTGAGACAGGGGGGAGGTACGAGCAGTACTTC. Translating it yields CASSETGGRYEQYF.

For the CDR3, the DNA is TGTGCCAGCAGCTTCGACCCTAATCAGCCCCAGCATTTT. This encodes CASSFDPNQPQHF. This sequence joins TRBV5-5 and TRBJ1-5; no reliable D call. Germline V lookup: CDR1 SGHKS, CDR2 YYEKEE (reference sequence). The V and J ends lost 2 bases and 4 bases respectively, with 7 bases between them. CDR3 length: 13 amino acids.

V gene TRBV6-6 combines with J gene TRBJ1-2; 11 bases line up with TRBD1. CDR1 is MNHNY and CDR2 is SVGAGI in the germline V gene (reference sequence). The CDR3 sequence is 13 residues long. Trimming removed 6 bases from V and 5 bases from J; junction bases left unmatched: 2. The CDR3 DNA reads TGTGCCAGCAGGGGACAGGGGGGGTATGGCTACACCTTC. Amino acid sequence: CASRGQGGYGYTF.

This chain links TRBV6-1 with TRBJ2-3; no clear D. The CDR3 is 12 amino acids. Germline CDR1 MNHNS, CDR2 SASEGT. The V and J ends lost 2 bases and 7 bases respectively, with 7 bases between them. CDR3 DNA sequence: TGTGCCAGCAGTGAAACCGGAAATACGCAGTATTTT. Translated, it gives CASSETGNTQYF.

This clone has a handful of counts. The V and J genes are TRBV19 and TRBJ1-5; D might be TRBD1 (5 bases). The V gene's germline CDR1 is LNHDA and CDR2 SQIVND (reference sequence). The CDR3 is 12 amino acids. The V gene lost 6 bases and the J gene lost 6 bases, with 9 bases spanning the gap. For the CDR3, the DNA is TGTGCCAGTAGCCTCCAGGGTCAGCCCCAGCATTTT. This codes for CASSLQGQPQHF.

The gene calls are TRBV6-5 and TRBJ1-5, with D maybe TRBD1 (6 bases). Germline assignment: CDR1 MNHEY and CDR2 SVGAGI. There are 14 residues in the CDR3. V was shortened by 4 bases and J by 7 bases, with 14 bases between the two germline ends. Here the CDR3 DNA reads TGTGCCAGCAGTTTATGGGGGGCGGACCAGCCCCAGCATTTT. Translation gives CASSLWGADQPQHF.

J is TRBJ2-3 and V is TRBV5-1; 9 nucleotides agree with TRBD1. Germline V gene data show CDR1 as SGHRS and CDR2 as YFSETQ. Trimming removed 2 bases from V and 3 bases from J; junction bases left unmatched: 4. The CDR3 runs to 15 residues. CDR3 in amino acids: CASSFSQGATDTQYF. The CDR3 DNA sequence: TGCGCCAGCAGCTTCTCACAGGGGGCAACAGATACGCAGTATTTT.

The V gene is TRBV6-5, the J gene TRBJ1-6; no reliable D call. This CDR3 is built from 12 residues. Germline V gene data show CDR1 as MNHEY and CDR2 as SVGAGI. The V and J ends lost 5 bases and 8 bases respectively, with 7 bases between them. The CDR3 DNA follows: TGTGCCAGCAGTCCCCGGTATTCACCCCTCCACTTT. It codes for CASSPRYSPLHF.

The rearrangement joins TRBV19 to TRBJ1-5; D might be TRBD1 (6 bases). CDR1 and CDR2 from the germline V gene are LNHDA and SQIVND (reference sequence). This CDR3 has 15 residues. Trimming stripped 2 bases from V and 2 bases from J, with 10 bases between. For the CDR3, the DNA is TGTGCCAGTAGTATAACAGGGCCGGGCAATCAGCCCCAGCATTTT. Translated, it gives CASSITGPGNQPQHF.

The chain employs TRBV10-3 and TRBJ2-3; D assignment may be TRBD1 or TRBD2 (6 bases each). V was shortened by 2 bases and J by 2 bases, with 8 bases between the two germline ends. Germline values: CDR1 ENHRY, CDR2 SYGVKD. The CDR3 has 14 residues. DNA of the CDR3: TGTGCCATCAGTGAGGGGGGGCCCACAGATACGCAGTATTTT. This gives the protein CAISEGGPTDTQYF.

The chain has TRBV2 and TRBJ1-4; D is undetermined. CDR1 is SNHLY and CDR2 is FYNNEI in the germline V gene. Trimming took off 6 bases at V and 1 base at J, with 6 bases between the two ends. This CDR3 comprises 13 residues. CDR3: CASRGLTNEKLFF. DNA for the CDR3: TGTGCCAGCAGGGGGTTAACTAATGAAAAACTGTTTTTT.

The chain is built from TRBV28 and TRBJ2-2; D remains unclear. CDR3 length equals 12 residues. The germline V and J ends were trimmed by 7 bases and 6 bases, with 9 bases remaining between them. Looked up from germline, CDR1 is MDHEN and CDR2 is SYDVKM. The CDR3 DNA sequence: TGTGCCAGCACCTCCACGGCCGGGGAGCTGTTTTTT. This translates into CASTSTAGELFF.

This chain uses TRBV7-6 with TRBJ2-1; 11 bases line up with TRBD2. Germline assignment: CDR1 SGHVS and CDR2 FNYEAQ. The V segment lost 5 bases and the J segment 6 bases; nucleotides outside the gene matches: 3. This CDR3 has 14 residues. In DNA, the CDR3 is TGTGCCAGCAGCCCAGGGACTAGCGGCAATGAGCAGTTCTTC. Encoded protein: CASSPGTSGNEQFF.

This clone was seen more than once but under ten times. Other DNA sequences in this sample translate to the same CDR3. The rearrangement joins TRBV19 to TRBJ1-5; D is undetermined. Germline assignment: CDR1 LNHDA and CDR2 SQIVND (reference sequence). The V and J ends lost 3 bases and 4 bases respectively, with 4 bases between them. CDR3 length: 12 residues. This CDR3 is CASSMGNQPQHF. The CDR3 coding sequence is TGTGCCAGTAGTATGGGGAATCAGCCCCAGCATTTT.

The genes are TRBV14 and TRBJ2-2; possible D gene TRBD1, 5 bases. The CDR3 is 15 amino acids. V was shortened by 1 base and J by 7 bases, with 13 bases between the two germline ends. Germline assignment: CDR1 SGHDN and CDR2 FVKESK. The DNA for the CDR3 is TGTGCCAGCAGCCAAGGGACACTTTTTGGCGGGGAGCTGTTTTTT. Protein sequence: CASSQGTLFGGELFF.

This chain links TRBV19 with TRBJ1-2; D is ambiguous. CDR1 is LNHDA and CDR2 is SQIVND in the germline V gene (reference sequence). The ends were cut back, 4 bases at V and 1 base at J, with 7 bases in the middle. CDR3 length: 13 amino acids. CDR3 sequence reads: CASSSRSNYGYTF. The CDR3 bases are TGTGCCAGTAGTAGTAGAAGTAACTATGGCTACACCTTC.

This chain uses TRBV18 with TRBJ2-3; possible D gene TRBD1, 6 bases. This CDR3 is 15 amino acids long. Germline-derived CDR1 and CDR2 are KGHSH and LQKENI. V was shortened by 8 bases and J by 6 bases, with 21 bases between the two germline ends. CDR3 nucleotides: TGTGCCAGCGGGGGCAGGGGAGTTGTTTGTGATACGCAGTATTTT. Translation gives CASGGRGVVCDTQYF.

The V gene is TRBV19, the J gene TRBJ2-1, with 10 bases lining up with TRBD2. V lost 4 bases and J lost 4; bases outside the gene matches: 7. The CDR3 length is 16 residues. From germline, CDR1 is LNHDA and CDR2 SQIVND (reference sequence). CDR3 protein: CASSRVWTSGYNEQFF. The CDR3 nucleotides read TGTGCCAGTAGTAGGGTTTGGACTAGCGGATACAATGAGCAGTTCTTC.

Written as DNA, the CDR3 is TGTGCCAGCAGCCCATCTGGGACACTAATCAATCAGCCCCAGCATTTT. It is translated as CASSPSGTLINQPQHF. This chain links TRBV7-3 with TRBJ1-5, with D perhaps matching TRBD1 (6 bases). The germline gives CDR1 SGHTA, CDR2 FQGTGA. This CDR3 is 16 amino acids long. V lost 5 bases and J 3 bases, leaving 17 bases between the germline ends.

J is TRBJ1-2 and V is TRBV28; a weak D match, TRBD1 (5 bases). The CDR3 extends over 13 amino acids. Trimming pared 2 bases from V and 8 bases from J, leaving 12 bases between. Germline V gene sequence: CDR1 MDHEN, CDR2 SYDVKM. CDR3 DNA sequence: TGTGCCAGCAGTTTAGGGGCAGTGGGCGGCTACACCTTC. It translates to CASSLGAVGGYTF.

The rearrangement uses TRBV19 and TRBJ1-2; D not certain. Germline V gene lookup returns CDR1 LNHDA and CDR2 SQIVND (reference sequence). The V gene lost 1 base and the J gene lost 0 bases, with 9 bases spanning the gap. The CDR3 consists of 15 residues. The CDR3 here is CASSIGGPANYGYTF. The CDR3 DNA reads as TGTGCCAGTAGTATAGGAGGGCCAGCTAACTATGGCTACACCTTC.

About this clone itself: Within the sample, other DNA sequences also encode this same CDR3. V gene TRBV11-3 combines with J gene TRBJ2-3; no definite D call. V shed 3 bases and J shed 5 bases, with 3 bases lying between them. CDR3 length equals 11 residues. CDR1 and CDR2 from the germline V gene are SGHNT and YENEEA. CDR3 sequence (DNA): TGTGCCAGCAGCTTGGGAGATACGCAGTATTTT. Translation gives CASSLGDTQYF.

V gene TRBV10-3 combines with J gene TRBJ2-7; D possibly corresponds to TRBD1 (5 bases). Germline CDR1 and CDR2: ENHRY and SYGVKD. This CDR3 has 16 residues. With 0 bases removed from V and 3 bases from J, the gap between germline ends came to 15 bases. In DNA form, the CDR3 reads TGTGCCATCAGTGAGTCGGGAAGGGGCGCAGGCTACGAGCAGTACTTC. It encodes CAISESGRGAGYEQYF.